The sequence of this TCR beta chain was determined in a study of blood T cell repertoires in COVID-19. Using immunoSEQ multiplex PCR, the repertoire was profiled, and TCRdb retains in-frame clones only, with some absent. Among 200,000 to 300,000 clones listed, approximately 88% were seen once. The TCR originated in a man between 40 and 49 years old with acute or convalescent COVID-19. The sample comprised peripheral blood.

The CDR3 here is CASTTSGGTGNTIYF. The CDR3 DNA reads as TGTGCCAGCACCACCTCGGGGGGGACTGGAAACACCATATATTTT. The rearrangement uses TRBV7-9 and TRBJ1-3; possible D gene TRBD1, 5 bases. This CDR3 is 15 amino acids long. CDR1 and CDR2 from the germline V gene are SEHNR and FQNEAQ (reference sequence). Between the trimmed V and J ends, which lost 7 bases and 2 bases, there was a span of 15 bases.